The 15 T cell receptor beta chains given below trace back to one sample, sequenced in a study of beta chain features in type 1 diabetes. The entirety of the isolated RNA underwent reverse transcription, so expressed TCRB transcripts were sequenced. The protocol was immunoSEQ multiplex PCR, while the TCRdb copy is restricted to in-frame clones and leaves out a portion. The table has under 150,000 clones, about 7% seen once. Sequencing was carried out using central memory CD4+ T cells from blood. The receptors stem from a woman in her 30s in good health.

V is TRBV28 and J is TRBJ1-1; 7 bases line up with TRBD1. The ends lost 7 bases at V and 0 bases at J; junction bases unmatched: 2. CDR3 length: 13 residues. CDR1 and CDR2 from the germline V gene are MDHEN and SYDVKM. The CDR3 sequence: CASIGQVNTEAFF. The DNA of the CDR3 is TGTGCCAGCATCGGACAGGTGAACACTGAAGCTTTCTTT.

This clone was seen a handful of times. The rearrangement uses TRBV29-1 and TRBJ2-7; 8 bases fit TRBD2. Trimming cost V 7 bases and J 0 bases; bases outside gene matches: 5. The CDR3 is made up of 13 amino acids. Germline V gene sequence: CDR1 SQVTM, CDR2 ANQGSEA. The CDR3 sequence: CSAHSGTSYEQYF. CDR3 sequence (DNA): TGCAGCGCCCATAGCGGGACCTCCTACGAGCAGTACTTC.

Remarks on this clone: Other DNA sequences in this sample translate to the same CDR3. V is TRBV7-3 and J is TRBJ2-5; TRBD2 might be the D (5 bases). V was trimmed by 3 bases and J by 5 bases, leaving 10 bases between them. Per the germline V gene, CDR1 is SGHTA and CDR2 is FQGTGA. The CDR3 covers 13 residues. In DNA, the CDR3 is TGTGCCAGCAGCTTGGAGCCGGGGGAGACCCAGTACTTC. It encodes CASSLEPGETQYF.

The V gene is TRBV7-2, the J gene TRBJ2-7, with 10 bases matching TRBD2. This CDR3 has 15 residues. Germline CDR1 and CDR2: SGHTA and FQGNSA. Germline trimming cut 5 bases from V and 3 bases from J; bases unmatched to any gene: 7. The CDR3 loop reads CASSRSPSGSYEQYF. The CDR3 nucleotides are TGTGCCAGCAGCCGGTCCCCTAGCGGGAGCTACGAGCAGTACTTC.

This clone was observed a few times. This sequence joins TRBV5-1 and TRBJ2-1; 10 positions match TRBD2. The germline V gene has CDR1 SGHRS and CDR2 YFSETQ. There are 18 residues in the CDR3. V dropped 0 bases and J dropped 7; count of bases not matched to a gene: 13. The CDR3 sequence: CASSLEGGRASGSNEQFF. CDR3 bases: TGCGCCAGCAGCTTGGAAGGGGGCCGGGCTAGCGGGAGTAATGAGCAGTTCTTC.

The rearrangement links TRBV10-3 to TRBJ1-1; tentative D call: TRBD1 (6 bases). The germline CDR1 and CDR2 sequences are ENHRY and SYGVKD. The CDR3 is made up of 14 amino acids. V was trimmed by 2 bases and J by 1 base, leaving 8 bases between them. This CDR3 is CAISEPDRNTEAFF. In nucleotides, the CDR3 is TGTGCCATCAGTGAGCCGGACAGGAACACTGAAGCTTTCTTT.

The genes are TRBV7-2 and TRBJ2-3, with 9 bases fitting TRBD2. Germline lookup yields CDR1 SGHTA and CDR2 FQGNSA. J gave up 5 bases and V 1 base, and 4 bases lay outside the gene matches. The CDR3 contains 15 residues. This chain's CDR3 is CASSLGPAGGDTQYF. In DNA, the CDR3 is TGTGCCAGCAGCTTAGGTCCAGCGGGAGGAGATACGCAGTATTTT.

J is TRBJ2-5 and V is TRBV7-8; perhaps TRBD2 as D (6 bases). This CDR3 comprises 14 residues. The V end was cut by 5 bases, the J end by 9 bases, with 19 bases between. Germline lookup yields CDR1 SGHVS and CDR2 FQNEAQ. DNA of the CDR3: TGTGCCAGCAGCCCGGACTTGAGCGGAGGGGCCCAGTACTTC. Encoded protein: CASSPDLSGGAQYF.

This clone occurred a few times. The CDR3 region is CSVGVQGNYGYTF. CDR3 bases: TGCAGCGTTGGGGTACAGGGGAACTATGGCTACACCTTC. The V and J genes are TRBV29-1 and TRBJ1-2, with 7 bases that match TRBD1. After removal of 4 bases from V and 2 bases from J, the junction contained 4 bases not matched to a gene. The CDR3 has 13 amino acids. Germline V gene lookup returns CDR1 SQVTM and CDR2 ANQGSEA. Filled out from reference TRBV29-1 and TRBJ1-2, the complete variable domain reads SAVISQKPSRDICQRGTSLTIQCQVDSQVTMMFWYRQQPGQSLTLIATANQGSEATYESGFVIDKFPISRPNLTFSTLTVSNMSPEDSSIYLCSVGVQGNYGYTFGSGTRLTVV.

This clone was detected a few times. V usage is TRBV27 and J usage is TRBJ2-3; 7 bases match TRBD2. Trimming removed 3 bases from V and 9 bases from J; junction bases left unmatched: 9. Germline CDR1 is MNHEY and CDR2 is SMNVEV (reference sequence). The CDR3 has 14 amino acids. The DNA for the CDR3 is TGTGCCAGCAGTTTCCAAACGGAGGGAGGGACGCAGTATTTT. Translating gives CASSFQTEGGTQYF.

This clone was detected a few times. V gene TRBV28 combines with J gene TRBJ1-3; no clear D. The CDR3 consists of 15 residues. The ends were cut back, 5 bases at V and 2 bases at J, with 13 bases in the middle. The germline V gene encodes CDR1 MDHEN and CDR2 SYDVKM. The CDR3 nucleotides are TGTGCCAGCAGTCCAGGAGGTACTGCTGGAAACACCATATATTTT. Its translation: CASSPGGTAGNTIYF.

This clone was counted only a few times. V usage is TRBV7-3 and J usage is TRBJ2-5, with D perhaps matching TRBD2 (5 bases). With 0 bases removed from V and 9 bases from J, the gap between germline ends came to 17 bases. CDR1 and CDR2 (germline): SGHTA, FQGTGA. The CDR3 length is 15 residues. CDR3 amino acids: CASSLTPGNQEPQYF. In DNA, the CDR3 is TGTGCCAGCAGCTTAACCCCCGGGAACCAAGAACCCCAGTACTTC. Full variable domain (remainder filled in from reference TRBV7-3 and TRBJ2-5): GAGVSQTPSNKVTEKGKYVELRCDPISGHTALYWYRQSLGQGPEFLIYFQGTGAADDSGLPNDRFFAVRPEGSVSTLKIQRTERGDSAVYLCASSLTPGNQEPQYFGPGTRLLVL.

A few counts support this clone. This chain uses TRBV5-1 with TRBJ2-1; 11 nucleotides agree with TRBD2. The CDR3 has 16 amino acids. Germline CDR1 SGHRS, CDR2 YFSETQ. J lost 6 bases, V lost 4 bases, and 9 bases had no gene match. CDR3 in amino acids: CASSLKTSGASNEQFF. In nucleotides, the CDR3 is TGCGCCAGCAGCCTAAAGACTAGCGGGGCCTCCAATGAGCAGTTCTTC.

The sample holds a few counts of this clone. The V and J genes are TRBV19 and TRBJ2-1, with TRBD2 identical over 10 bases. Germline CDR1 LNHDA, CDR2 SQIVND (reference sequence). After removal of 3 bases from V and 8 bases from J, the junction contained 4 bases not matched to a gene. The CDR3 loop spans 14 amino acids. Here the CDR3 reads CASSIRLAGDEQFF. The CDR3 DNA follows: TGTGCCAGTAGTATTCGGCTAGCGGGGGATGAGCAGTTCTTC.

This rearrangement joins TRBV2 to TRBJ2-7; D is undetermined. V gave up 2 bases and J gave up 6 bases, with 11 bases separating them. The CDR3 loop spans 13 amino acids. CDR1 and CDR2 from the germline V gene are SNHLY and FYNNEI. CDR3 residues: CASSEILQSEQYF. The CDR3 DNA is TGTGCCAGCAGTGAAATCTTACAGTCCGAGCAGTACTTC.